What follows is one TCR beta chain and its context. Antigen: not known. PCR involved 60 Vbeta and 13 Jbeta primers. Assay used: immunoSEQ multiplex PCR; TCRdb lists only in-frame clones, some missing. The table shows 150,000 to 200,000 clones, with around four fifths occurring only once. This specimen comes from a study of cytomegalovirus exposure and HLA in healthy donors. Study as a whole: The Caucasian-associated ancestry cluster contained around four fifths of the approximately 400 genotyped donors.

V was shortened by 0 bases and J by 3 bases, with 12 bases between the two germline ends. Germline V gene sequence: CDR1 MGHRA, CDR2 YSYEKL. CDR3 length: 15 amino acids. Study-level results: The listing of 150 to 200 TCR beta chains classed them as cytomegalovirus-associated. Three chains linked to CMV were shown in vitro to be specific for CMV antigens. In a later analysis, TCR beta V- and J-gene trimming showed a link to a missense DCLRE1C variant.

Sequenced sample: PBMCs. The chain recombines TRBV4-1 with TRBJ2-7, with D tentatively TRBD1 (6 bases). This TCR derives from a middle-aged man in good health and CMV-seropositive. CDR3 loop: CASSQDPQGNYEQYF. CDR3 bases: TGCGCCAGCAGCCAAGATCCCCAGGGGAACTACGAGCAGTACTTC.